This TCR beta chain derives from a study of OX40 agonist ivuxolimab in advanced cancers. Study-wide results and caveats: Expanded peripheral T cell antigen specificity was not determined. On average, CD8+ T cells showed a greater number of expanded clones than CD4+.

Systemic immunosuppression or autoimmune disease history was grounds to exclude patients. Trimming cost V 7 bases and J 1 base; bases outside gene matches: 21. Germline V gene sequence: CDR1 SQVTM, CDR2 ANQGSEA. The CDR3 extends over 20 amino acids. Worth noting for this clone: What it binds is unknown.

Data came from immunoSEQ multiplex PCR; TCRdb stores just in-frame clones and leaves some out. The profile shows approximately 90,000 clones, roughly 89% of them singletons. This receptor was taken from an adult with an advanced solid tumor such as melanoma, head and neck, liver or kidney cancer. The V and J genes are TRBV29-1 and TRBJ2-1, with 11 bases fitting TRBD2. The material sequenced was CD4+ or CD8+ T cells sorted from blood, taken in a trial of the OX40 agonist ivuxolimab. The CDR3 DNA follows: TGCAGCGCGAGGGACGCCACGGGGGGTAGCGGGAGGGAATCCTACAATGAGCAGTTCTTC. It is translated as CSARDATGGSGRESYNEQFF.